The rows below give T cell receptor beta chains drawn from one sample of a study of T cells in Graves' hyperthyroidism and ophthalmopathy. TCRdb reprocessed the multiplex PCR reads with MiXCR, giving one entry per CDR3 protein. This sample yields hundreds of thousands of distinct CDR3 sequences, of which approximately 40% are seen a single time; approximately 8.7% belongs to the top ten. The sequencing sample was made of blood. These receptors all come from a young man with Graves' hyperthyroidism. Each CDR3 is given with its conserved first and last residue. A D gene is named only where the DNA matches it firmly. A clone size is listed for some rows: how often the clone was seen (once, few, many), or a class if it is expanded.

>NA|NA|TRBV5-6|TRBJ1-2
CAGSFGLIEGYGYTF
TGTGCCGGCAGCTTTGGGCTGATCGAGGGTTATGGCTACACCTTC
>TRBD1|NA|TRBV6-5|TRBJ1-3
CASSYSWTGAGNTIYF
TGTGCCAGCAGTTACTCCTGGACAGGGGCGGGAAACACCATATATTTT
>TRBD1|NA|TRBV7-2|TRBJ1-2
CASSPAGGQDYGYTF
TGTGCCAGCAGTCCCGCAGGGGGCCAGGACTATGGCTACACCTTC
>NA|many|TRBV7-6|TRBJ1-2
CASSTAGYGYTF
TGTGCCAGCAGCACCGCAGGCTATGGCTACACCTTC
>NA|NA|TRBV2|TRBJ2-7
CASSPYVSVGEQYF
TGTGCCAGCAGCCCATACGTTTCGGTGGGCGAGCAGTACTTC
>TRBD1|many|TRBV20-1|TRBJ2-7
CSVGQGGYEQYF
TGCAGTGTCGGACAGGGCGGCTACGAGCAGTACTTC
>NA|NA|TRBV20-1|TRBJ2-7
CSARESGDEQYF
TGCAGTGCTAGAGAGTCCGGGGACGAGCAGTACTTC
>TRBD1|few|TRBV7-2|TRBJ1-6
CASSQDQGTGDSPLHF
TGTGCCAGCAGCCAAGATCAAGGGACAGGGGATTCACCCCTCCACTTT
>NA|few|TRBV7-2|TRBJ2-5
CASSLYIQQETQYF
TGTGCCAGCAGCTTATATATCCAACAAGAGACCCAGTACTTC
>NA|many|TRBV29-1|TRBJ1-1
CIVTMNTEAFF
TGCATTGTTACCATGAACACTGAAGCTTTCTTT
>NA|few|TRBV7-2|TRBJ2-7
CASSPQRGLGRQYF
TGTGCCAGCAGCCCCCAGCGTGGCCTAGGCAGGCAGTACTTC
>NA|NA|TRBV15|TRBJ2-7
CATSPGALYEQYF
TGTGCCACCAGCCCGGGGGCCCTCTACGAGCAGTACTTC
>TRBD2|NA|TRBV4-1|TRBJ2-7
CASSQGLADEQYF
TGCGCCAGCAGCCAAGGACTAGCGGACGAGCAGTACTTC
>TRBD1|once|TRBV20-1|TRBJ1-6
CSASPGQGGSPLHF
TGCAGTGCTAGCCCGGGACAGGGTGGGTCACCCCTCCACTTT
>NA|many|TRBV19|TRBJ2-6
CASSIEGGRGANVLTF
TGTGCCAGTAGTATAGAAGGTGGGCGCGGGGCCAACGTCCTGACTTTC
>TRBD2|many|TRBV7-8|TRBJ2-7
CASSPIVREGEQYF
TGTGCCAGCAGCCCCATAGTTCGGGAGGGCGAGCAGTACTTC
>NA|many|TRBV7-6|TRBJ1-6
CASSGSAYNSPLHF
TGTGCCAGCAGCGGGAGTGCGTATAATTCACCCCTCCACTTT
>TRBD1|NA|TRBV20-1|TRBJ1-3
CSARGDRAGNTIYF
TGCAGTGCTAGGGGCGACAGGGCTGGAAACACCATATATTTT
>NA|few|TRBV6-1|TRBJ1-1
CASSEPWDSLNTEAFF
TGTGCCAGCAGTGAACCCTGGGACTCCTTGAACACTGAAGCTTTCTTT
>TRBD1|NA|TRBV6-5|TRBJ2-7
CASSYRDRAGEQYF
TGTGCCAGCAGTTACCGGGACAGGGCTGGCGAGCAGTACTTC
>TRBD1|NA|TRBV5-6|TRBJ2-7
CASSSTGEDYEQYF
TGTGCCAGCAGCTCGACAGGGGAAGACTACGAGCAGTACTTC
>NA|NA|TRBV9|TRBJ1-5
CASSLGRQDYQPQHF
TGTGCCAGCAGCTTAGGCCGGCAGGACTACCAGCCCCAGCATTTT
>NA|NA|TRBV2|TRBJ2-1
CASREGGDEQFF
TGTGCCAGCAGGGAGGGAGGAGATGAGCAGTTCTTC
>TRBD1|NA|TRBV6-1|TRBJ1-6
CASSEGGTGNSPLHF
TGTGCCAGCAGTGAAGGAGGGACAGGGAATTCACCCCTCCACTTT
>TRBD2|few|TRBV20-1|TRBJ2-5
CSARDLAGETQYF
TGCAGTGCTAGAGATCTAGCGGGAGAGACCCAGTACTTC
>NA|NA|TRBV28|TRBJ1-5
CASSTLGGNQPQHF
TGTGCCAGCAGTACTTTAGGAGGCAATCAGCCCCAGCATTTT
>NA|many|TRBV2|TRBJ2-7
CASHDIAYEQYF
TGTGCCAGTCATGATATAGCCTACGAGCAGTACTTC
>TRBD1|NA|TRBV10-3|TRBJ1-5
CATGTGTQPQHF
TGTGCCACCGGGACAGGGACGCAGCCCCAGCATTTT
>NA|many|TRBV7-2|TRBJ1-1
CASTPPGLYTEAFF
TGTGCCAGCACCCCGCCGGGACTGTACACTGAAGCTTTCTTT
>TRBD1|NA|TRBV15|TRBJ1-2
CATSGGTGGDGYTF
TGTGCCACCAGCGGTGGGACAGGGGGCGATGGCTACACCTTC
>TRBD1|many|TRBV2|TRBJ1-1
CACERGRNTEAFF
TGTGCCTGCGAAAGGGGGCGGAACACTGAAGCTTTCTTT
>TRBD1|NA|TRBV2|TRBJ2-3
CATTGTGSSTDTQYF
TGTGCCACTACCGGGACAGGGTCTAGCACAGATACGCAGTATTTT